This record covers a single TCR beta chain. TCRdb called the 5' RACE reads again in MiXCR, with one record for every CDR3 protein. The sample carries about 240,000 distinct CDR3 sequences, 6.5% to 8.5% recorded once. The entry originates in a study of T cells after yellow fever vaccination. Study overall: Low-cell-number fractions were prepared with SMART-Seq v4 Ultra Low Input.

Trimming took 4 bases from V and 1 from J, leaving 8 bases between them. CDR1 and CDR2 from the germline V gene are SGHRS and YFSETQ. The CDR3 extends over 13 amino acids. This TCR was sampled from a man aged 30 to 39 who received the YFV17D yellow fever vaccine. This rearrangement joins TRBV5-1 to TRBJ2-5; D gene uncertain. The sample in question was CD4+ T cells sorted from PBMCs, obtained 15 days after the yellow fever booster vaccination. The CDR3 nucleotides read TGCGCCAGCAGCGTTGGGTCCCAAGAGACCCAGTACTTC. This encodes CASSVGSQETQYF.